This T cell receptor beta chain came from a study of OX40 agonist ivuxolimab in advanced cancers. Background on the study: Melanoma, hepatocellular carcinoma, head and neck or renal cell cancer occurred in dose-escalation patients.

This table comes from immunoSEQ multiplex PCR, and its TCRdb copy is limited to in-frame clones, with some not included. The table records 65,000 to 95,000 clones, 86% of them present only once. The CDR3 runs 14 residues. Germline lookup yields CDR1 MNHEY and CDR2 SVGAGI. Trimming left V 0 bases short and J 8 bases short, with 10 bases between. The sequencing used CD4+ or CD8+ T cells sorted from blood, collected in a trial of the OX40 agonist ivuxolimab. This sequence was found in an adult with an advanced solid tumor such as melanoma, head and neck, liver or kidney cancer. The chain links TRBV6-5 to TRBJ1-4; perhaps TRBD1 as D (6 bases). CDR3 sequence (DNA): TGTGCCAGCAGTTACTCGGGCAGGGGCGAAAAACTGTTTTTT. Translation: CASSYSGRGEKLFF.